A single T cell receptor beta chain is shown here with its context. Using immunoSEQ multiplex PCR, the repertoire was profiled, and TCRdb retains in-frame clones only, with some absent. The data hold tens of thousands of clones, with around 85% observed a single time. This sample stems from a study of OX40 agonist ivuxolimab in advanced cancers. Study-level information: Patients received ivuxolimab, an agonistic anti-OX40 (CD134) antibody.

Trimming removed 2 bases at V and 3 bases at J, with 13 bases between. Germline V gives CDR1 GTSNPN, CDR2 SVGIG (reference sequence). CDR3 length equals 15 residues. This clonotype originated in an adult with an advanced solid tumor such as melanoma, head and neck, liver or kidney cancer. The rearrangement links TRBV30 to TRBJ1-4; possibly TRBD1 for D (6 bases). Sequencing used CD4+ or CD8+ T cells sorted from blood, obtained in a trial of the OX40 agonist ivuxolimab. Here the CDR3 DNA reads TGTGCCTGGAGTAGGGGGGGCTTGGCTAATGAAAAACTGTTTTTT. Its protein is CAWSRGGLANEKLFF.